The 30 T cell receptor beta chains listed next were all sequenced from one sample in a study of PD-1 blockade in classical Hodgkin lymphoma. Measured with immunoSEQ multiplex PCR; TCRdb has only the in-frame clones, and not every one. The table has roughly 96,000 clones, more than 85% seen once. Time point given: cycle 4 day 1 (C4D1), after six to seven weeks of nivolumab. Each patient relapsed following autologous stem cell transplantation, and prior brentuximab vedotin exposure differed. Material: peripheral blood mononuclear cells (PBMCs), obtained before the fourth cycle of nivolumab. The receptors derive from a human donor with classical Hodgkin lymphoma.

The rearrangement links TRBV10-3 to TRBJ2-3; 8 positions match TRBD2. CDR3 size: 18 residues. V lost 2 bases and J lost 2; bases outside the gene matches: 12. Germline V gene lookup returns CDR1 ENHRY and CDR2 SYGVKD. The DNA of the CDR3 is TGTGCCATCAGTGAGACGAGTCTTAGTAGCGGGATCACAGATACGCAGTATTTT. Protein sequence: CAISETSLSSGITDTQYF.

The CDR3 spells CASSHGQGANNEQFF. CDR3 nucleotides: TGTGCCAGCAGCCATGGACAGGGGGCTAACAATGAGCAGTTCTTC. The chain employs TRBV7-9 and TRBJ2-1; 11 positions match TRBD1. CDR3 length: 15 amino acids. Per germline, CDR1 SEHNR and CDR2 FQNEAQ (reference sequence). The ends lost 5 bases at V and 5 bases at J; junction bases unmatched: 5.

CDR3: CASSLFGLATSTDTQYF. DNA of the CDR3: TGTGCCAGCAGTTTATTCGGACTAGCGACTAGCACAGATACGCAGTATTTT. This chain connects TRBV28 to TRBJ2-3, with 9 bases lining up with TRBD2. The germline CDR1 and CDR2 sequences are MDHEN and SYDVKM. Unmatched junction bases numbered 5, after V lost 1 base and J lost 0 bases. The CDR3 runs to 17 residues.

The chain employs TRBV7-9 and TRBJ1-1; D might be TRBD1 (5 bases). The CDR3 extends over 14 amino acids. Germline loops: CDR1 SEHNR, CDR2 FQNEAQ (reference sequence). V was pared by 2 bases and J by 1 base, with 8 bases between. The CDR3 region is CASSLRGTNTEAFF. The DNA for the CDR3 is TGTGCCAGCAGCTTAAGGGGTACGAACACTGAAGCTTTCTTT.

V usage is TRBV12-5 and J usage is TRBJ2-2; a weak D match, TRBD1 (6 bases). CDR1 LGHNT and CDR2 FRNRAP come from the germline V gene. V lost 6 bases, J lost 4 bases, and 15 bases lay in between. This CDR3 has 15 amino acids. CDR3 DNA sequence: TGTGCTAGTGGCCTTACAGGGACGAGCACCGGGGAGCTGTTTTTT. It codes for CASGLTGTSTGELFF.

V gene TRBV7-2 combines with J gene TRBJ1-2, with D possibly matching TRBD1 (5 bases). Looked up from germline, CDR1 is SGHTA and CDR2 is FQGNSA. The CDR3 runs 14 residues. The ends were cut back, 1 base at V and 4 bases at J, with 10 bases in the middle. The CDR3 is CASSLVGEIYGYTF. DNA of the CDR3: TGTGCCAGCAGCTTAGTGGGGGAAATCTATGGCTACACCTTC.

The rearrangement uses TRBV7-8 and TRBJ2-7; 8 bases map to TRBD2. Per the germline V gene, CDR1 is SGHVS and CDR2 is FQNEAQ. Losses at the gene ends were 2 bases for V and 5 bases for J; bases not matched to a gene: 5. The CDR3 runs to 14 residues. The CDR3, as DNA: TGTGCCAGCAGCTTAACGGGAGGGCCCAACGAGCAGTACTTC. The encoded protein is CASSLTGGPNEQYF.

This chain joins TRBV5-1 and TRBJ2-6; D might be TRBD1 (6 bases). Germline CDR1 and CDR2: SGHRS and YFSETQ. CDR3 size: 18 residues. Between the trimmed V and J ends, which lost 0 bases and 0 bases, there was a span of 13 bases. The CDR3 DNA sequence: TGCGCCAGCAGCTTGGCTCCCAGACAGGTCTCTGGGGCCAACGTCCTGACTTTC. This gives the protein CASSLAPRQVSGANVLTF.

The rearrangement joins TRBV28 to TRBJ2-5; D is ambiguous. The CDR3 has 16 residues. V lost 7 bases and J lost 3, with 21 bases in between. The germline CDR1 and CDR2 sequences are MDHEN and SYDVKM. CDR3 residues: CASTRTYFGVKETQYF. The CDR3 DNA follows: TGTGCCAGCACCCGGACCTACTTTGGGGTGAAAGAGACCCAGTACTTC.

The rearrangement joins TRBV27 to TRBJ2-2; the D gene is possibly TRBD1 (5 bases). The CDR3 runs 15 residues. Deletions cut 4 bases from V and 6 bases from J, with 15 bases between. CDR1 MNHEY and CDR2 SMNVEV come from the germline V gene (reference sequence). CDR3 sequence (DNA): TGTGCCAGCAGTTCCCCGACAGTTCTGTCCGGGGAGCTGTTTTTT. Translating gives CASSSPTVLSGELFF.

The chain employs TRBV28 and TRBJ1-1; D is unresolved. This CDR3 spans 13 amino acids. Germline CDR1 reads MDHEN; CDR2 reads SYDVKM. V was cut by 2 bases and J by 10 bases, with 14 bases left in between. This CDR3 is CASSLPAGSGAFF. CDR3 nucleotide sequence: TGTGCCAGCAGTTTACCCGCCGGTTCGGGAGCTTTCTTT.

As to this clone: Additional DNA sequences in this sample encode the identical CDR3. V and J are TRBV27 and TRBJ1-2; maybe TRBD1 (6 bases). The CDR3 length is 15 residues. Trimming shortened V by 6 bases and J by 7 bases, and 21 bases separated the two germline ends. The germline CDR1 and CDR2 sequences are MNHEY and SMNVEV (reference sequence). CDR3 in amino acids: CASRFGGGWIGGYTF. The DNA for the CDR3 is TGTGCCAGCAGATTCGGCGGGGGCTGGATTGGTGGCTACACCTTC.

The chain couples TRBV29-1 to TRBJ1-2; possibly TRBD1 for D (5 bases). V dropped 3 bases and J dropped 3 bases, with 11 bases sitting between them. This CDR3 is 13 amino acids long. Per germline, CDR1 SQVTM and CDR2 ANQGSEA. The DNA of the CDR3 is TGCAGCGTTGATGCGGGGGACCACTATGGCTACACCTTC. Its translation is CSVDAGDHYGYTF. The full variable domain, with the rest looked up from reference TRBV29-1 and TRBJ1-2, is SAVISQKPSRDICQRGTSLTIQCQVDSQVTMMFWYRQQPGQSLTLIATANQGSEATYESGFVIDKFPISRPNLTFSTLTVSNMSPEDSSIYLCSVDAGDHYGYTFGSGTRLTVV.

In this sample, this clone turned up a few times. The chain combines TRBV9 with TRBJ1-1; D ambiguous. V lost 1 base, J lost 3 bases, and 7 bases lay in between. The CDR3 extends over 13 amino acids. From germline, CDR1 is SGDLS and CDR2 YYNGEE. DNA of the CDR3: TGTGCCAGCAGCGTAACGGAAGACACTGAAGCTTTCTTT. Translation: CASSVTEDTEAFF.

This clone was counted between two and nine times. J is TRBJ1-1 and V is TRBV30; D remains ambiguous. Germline CDR1 reads GTSNPN; CDR2 reads SVGIG (reference sequence). V was pared by 5 bases and J by 5 bases, with 9 bases between. This CDR3 spans 11 amino acids. The CDR3 DNA is TGTGCCTGGGCCCTGGGGACTGAAGCTTTCTTT. This codes for CAWALGTEAFF.

V is TRBV5-4 and J is TRBJ2-5; TRBD2 agrees at 12 bases. This CDR3 region has 18 residues. Germline CDR1 is SGHNT and CDR2 is YYREEE (reference sequence). With 2 bases clipped from V and 4 bases from J, the junction kept 12 bases outside the gene matches. CDR3 amino acids: CASSLWATTSGRGETQYF. The CDR3, as DNA: TGTGCCAGCAGCTTATGGGCCACGACTAGCGGGAGAGGAGAGACCCAGTACTTC.

The chain couples TRBV5-4 to TRBJ2-1; TRBD2 agrees at 12 bases. V was clipped by 4 bases and J by 9 bases; unmatched bases: 8. The length of the CDR3 is 15 residues. CDR1 and CDR2 (germline): SGHNT, YYREEE (reference sequence). The CDR3 nucleotides read TGTGCCAGCAGCACGCGACTAGCGGGAGAGACTGAGCAGTTCTTC. Protein product: CASSTRLAGETEQFF.

The rearrangement links TRBV9 to TRBJ2-7; the D gene could be TRBD1 or TRBD2 (5 bases each). V lost 4 bases, J lost 3 bases, and 20 bases lay in between. CDR3 length: 16 residues. Germline V lookup: CDR1 SGDLS, CDR2 YYNGEE. CDR3 DNA: TGTGCCAGCAGCCCTTCTCCCGGGACCACCATCTACGAGCAGTACTTC. Amino acid sequence: CASSPSPGTTIYEQYF.

V and J are TRBV11-3 and TRBJ2-1; D is possibly TRBD2 (6 bases). Germline lookup yields CDR1 SGHNT and CDR2 YENEEA. This CDR3 spans 13 amino acids. The V end was cut by 1 base, the J end by 6 bases, with 7 bases between. The CDR3 here is CASSLAGGNEQFF. In DNA, the CDR3 is TGTGCCAGCAGCTTAGCCGGGGGCAATGAGCAGTTCTTC.

The chain is built from TRBV5-1 and TRBJ2-2; 8 bases agree with TRBD2. The J segment lost 3 bases and the V segment lost 4 bases, leaving 8 bases of the junction unmatched. Germline CDR1 reads SGHRS; CDR2 reads YFSETQ. The CDR3 length is 16 residues. CDR3 nucleotide sequence: TGCGCCAGCAGCCTGGACCGGGAGGGAGACACCGGGGAGCTGTTTTTT. It specifies CASSLDREGDTGELFF.

The DNA for the CDR3 is TGTGCCAGCAGCTTGGGGCCCAGGGTTGGAGAAAAACTGTTTTTT. It specifies CASSLGPRVGEKLFF. The chain recombines TRBV5-6 with TRBJ1-4, with a tentative D call TRBD1 (5 bases). The CDR3 is 15 amino acids. Germline assignment: CDR1 SGHDT and CDR2 YYEEEE. The V end was cut by 0 bases, the J end by 8 bases, with 14 bases between.

The rearrangement links TRBV9 to TRBJ2-5; weak D call: TRBD2 (5 bases). Germline-derived CDR1 and CDR2 are SGDLS and YYNGEE. CDR3 length: 16 residues. Trimming cost V 6 bases and J 5 bases, with 23 bases left between them. CDR3: CASNQGGLAVGETQYF. The CDR3 DNA is TGTGCCAGCAACCAAGGTGGGCTAGCTGTCGGGGAGACCCAGTACTTC. Filled out from reference TRBV9 and TRBJ2-5, the complete variable domain reads DSGVTQTPKHLITATGQRVTLRCSPRSGDLSVYWYQQSLDQGLQFLIQYYNGEERAKGNILERFSAQQFPDLHSELNLSSLELGDSALYFCASNQGGLAVGETQYFGPGTRLLVL.

The chain recombines TRBV11-2 with TRBJ2-2; 13 bases line up with TRBD2. This CDR3 contains 17 residues. Germline CDR1 SGHAT, CDR2 FQNNGV. V shed 5 bases, J shed 6 bases, and the junction held 9 bases outside the gene matches. The CDR3, as DNA: TGTGCCAGCAGCAAGGGACTAGCGGGATATTTTGCCGGGGAGCTGTTTTTT. Its translation: CASSKGLAGYFAGELFF.

The chain uses TRBV19 and TRBJ2-2; 8 positions match TRBD2. The CDR3 is 16 residues long. After removal of 1 base from V and 3 bases from J, the junction contained 4 bases not matched to a gene. The germline gives CDR1 LNHDA, CDR2 SQIVND (reference sequence). The DNA of the CDR3 is TGTGCCAGTAGTATAGTCCGCGGGAGGTACACCGGGGAGCTGTTTTTT. The encoded protein is CASSIVRGRYTGELFF.

This rearrangement joins TRBV28 to TRBJ1-4; unclear D gene. Germline CDR1 and CDR2: MDHEN and SYDVKM. The CDR3 spans 11 residues. The V end was cut by 2 bases, the J end by 7 bases, with 2 bases between. The chain's CDR3 is CASSLGEKLFF. The CDR3, as DNA: TGTGCCAGCAGTTTAGGTGAAAAACTGTTTTTT.

The table lists this clone with a count of one. V gene TRBV27 combines with J gene TRBJ2-5; D may match TRBD1 or TRBD2 (5 bases each). The CDR3 has 12 amino acids. Trimming cost V 6 bases and J 9 bases, with 14 bases left between them. Germline values: CDR1 MNHEY, CDR2 SMNVEV (reference sequence). CDR3 amino acids: CASRRGRLPQYF. CDR3 sequence (DNA): TGTGCCAGCAGACGGGGACGCCTCCCCCAGTACTTC.

This chain links TRBV4-2 with TRBJ2-3; 7 bases are shared with TRBD2. This CDR3 is built from 12 residues. The J segment lost 5 bases and the V segment lost 5 bases, leaving 1 base of the junction unmatched. Germline values: CDR1 LGHNA, CDR2 YNFKEQ. The CDR3 nucleotides read TGTGCCAGCAGCTCGGGAGGAGATACGCAGTATTTT. Amino acids: CASSSGGDTQYF.

The CDR3 DNA sequence: TGCAGGGGGGGACAGGGATCGGACACTGAAGCTTTCTTT. As protein: CRGGQGSDTEAFF. This chain connects TRBV29-1 to TRBJ1-1, with TRBD1 matching 9 bases. This CDR3 region has 13 residues. Germline V gene data show CDR1 as SQVTM and CDR2 as ANQGSEA.

CDR3 bases: TGTGCCAGTAGTCCGGGGACAGGGGAATCCTATGGCTACACCTTC. It translates to CASSPGTGESYGYTF. The chain carries TRBV19 and TRBJ1-2; 10 nucleotides match TRBD1. V dropped 5 bases and J dropped 4; count of bases not matched to a gene: 7. CDR3 length: 15 amino acids. Germline CDR1 and CDR2: LNHDA and SQIVND (reference sequence).

This sequence joins TRBV30 and TRBJ1-1; D gene ambiguous. Germline V gene data show CDR1 as GTSNPN and CDR2 as SVGIG (reference sequence). V was cut by 5 bases and J by 3 bases, with 16 bases left in between. This CDR3 has 14 residues. In DNA, the CDR3 is TGTGCCTGGGAGTTCTCGCGGCACGACACTGAAGCTTTCTTT. Encoded protein: CAWEFSRHDTEAFF.